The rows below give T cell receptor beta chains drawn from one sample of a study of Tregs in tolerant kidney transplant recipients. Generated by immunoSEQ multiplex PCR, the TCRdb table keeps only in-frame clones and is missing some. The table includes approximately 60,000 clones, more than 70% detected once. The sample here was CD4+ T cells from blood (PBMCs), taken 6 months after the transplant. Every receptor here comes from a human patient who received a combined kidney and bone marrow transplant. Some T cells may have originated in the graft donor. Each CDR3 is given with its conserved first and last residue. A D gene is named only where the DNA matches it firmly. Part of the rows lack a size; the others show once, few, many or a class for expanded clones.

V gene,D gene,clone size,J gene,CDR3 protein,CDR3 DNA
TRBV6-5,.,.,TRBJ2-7,CASSAQRSGYEQYF,TGTGCCAGCAGTGCTCAGAGGAGCGGCTACGAGCAGTACTTC
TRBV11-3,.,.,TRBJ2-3,CASSLALSGDSFSTDTQYF,TGTGCCAGCAGCTTAGCTCTATCTGGTGACAGTTTCAGCACAGATACGCAGTATTTT
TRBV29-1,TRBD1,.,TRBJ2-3,CSSRDRGYTDTQYF,TGCAGCTCGCGGGACAGGGGATACACAGATACGCAGTATTTT
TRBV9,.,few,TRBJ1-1,CASSVQGQWGTEAFF,TGTGCCAGCAGCGTCCAGGGGCAGTGGGGGACTGAAGCTTTCTTT
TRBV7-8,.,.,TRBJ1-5,CASSSPGGTQPQHF,TGTGCCAGCAGCTCCCCGGGGGGGACCCAGCCCCAGCATTTT
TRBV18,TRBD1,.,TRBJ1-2,CASSQGQGYGYTF,TGTGCCAGCTCACAGGGACAGGGCTATGGCTACACCTTC
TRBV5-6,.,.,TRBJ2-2,CASSLVTGGELFF,TGTGCCAGCAGCTTGGTGACAGGCGGGGAGCTGTTTTTT
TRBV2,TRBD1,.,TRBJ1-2,CASRPGQGNYGYTF,TGTGCCAGCAGACCGGGACAGGGGAACTATGGCTACACCTTC
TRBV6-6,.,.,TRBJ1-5,CASSNKQIGRDQPQHF,TGTGCCAGCAGTAACAAGCAGATAGGGAGAGATCAGCCCCAGCATTTT
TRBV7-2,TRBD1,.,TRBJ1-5,CASSSRTGRDQPQHF,TGTGCCAGCAGTTCCAGGACAGGGCGGGATCAGCCCCAGCATTTT
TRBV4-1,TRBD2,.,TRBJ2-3,CASSQVGSGGADTQYF,TGCGCCAGCAGCCAAGTGGGTAGCGGGGGGGCAGATACGCAGTATTTT
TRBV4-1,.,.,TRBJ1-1,CASSQDPMNTEAFF,TGCGCCAGCAGCCAAGACCCCATGAACACTGAAGCTTTCTTT
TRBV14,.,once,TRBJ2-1,CASSQVGTDKGQFF,TGTGCCAGCAGCCAAGTGGGGACTGACAAGGGGCAGTTCTTC
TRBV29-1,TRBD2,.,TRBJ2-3,CSVTSGRNTQYF,TGCAGTGTGACTAGCGGGAGAAATACGCAGTATTTT
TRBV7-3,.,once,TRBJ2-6,CASSLAFSGANVLTF,TGTGCCAGCAGCTTAGCGTTCTCTGGGGCCAACGTCCTGACTTTC
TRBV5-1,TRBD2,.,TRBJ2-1,CASKRTSGGAGNEQFF,TGCGCCAGCAAAAGGACTAGCGGGGGGGCTGGCAATGAGCAGTTCTTC
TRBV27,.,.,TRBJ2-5,CATNRQAGVQETQYF,TGTGCCACCAATCGACAGGCCGGGGTCCAAGAGACCCAGTACTTC
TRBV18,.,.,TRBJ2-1,CASSAGYSSYNEQFF,TGTGCCAGCTCGGCGGGGTATAGCTCCTACAATGAGCAGTTCTTC
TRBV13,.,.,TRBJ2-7,CASSLVAGSGEQYF,TGTGCCAGCAGCTTAGTGGCGGGGTCAGGCGAGCAGTACTTC
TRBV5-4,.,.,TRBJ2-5,CASGWGGETQYF,TGTGCCAGCGGGTGGGGCGGAGAGACCCAGTACTTC
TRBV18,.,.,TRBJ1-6,CASSPSKGQENSPLHF,TGTGCCAGCTCACCAAGTAAGGGACAAGAAAATTCCCCCCTCCACTTT
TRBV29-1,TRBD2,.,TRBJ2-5,CSPGLAGEETQYF,TGCAGCCCGGGACTAGCGGGAGAAGAGACCCAGTACTTC
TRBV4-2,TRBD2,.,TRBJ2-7,CASSQGTQSGEPYEQYF,TGTGCCAGCAGCCAAGGAACGCAAAGCGGGGAACCCTACGAGCAGTACTTC
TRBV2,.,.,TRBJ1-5,CASSAGTSNQPQHF,TGTGCCAGCAGTGCCGGGACATCCAATCAGCCCCAGCATTTT
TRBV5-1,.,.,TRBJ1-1,CASSLSYRETEAFF,TGCGCCAGCAGCTTGAGCTACAGGGAGACTGAAGCTTTCTTT
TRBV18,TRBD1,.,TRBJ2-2,CASSKTGGHGELFF,TGTGCCAGCTCAAAAACAGGGGGCCACGGGGAGCTGTTTTTT
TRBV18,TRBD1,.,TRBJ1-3,CASSLRKTGGYGNTIYF,TGTGCCAGCTCACTACGAAAGACAGGGGGCTACGGAAACACCATATATTTT
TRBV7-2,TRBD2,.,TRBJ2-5,CASSAAGTSEETQYF,TGTGCCAGCAGCGCGGCCGGGACTAGCGAAGAGACCCAGTACTTC
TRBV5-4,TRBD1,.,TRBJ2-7,CASSRGQGVRKGEQYF,TGTGCCAGCAGCAGGGGACAGGGGGTTCGGAAGGGCGAGCAGTACTTC
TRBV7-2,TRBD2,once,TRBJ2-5,CASTKWSSGFETQYF,TGTGCCAGCACGAAATGGTCTAGCGGGTTTGAGACCCAGTACTTC
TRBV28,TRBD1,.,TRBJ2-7,CASTRPGGFYEQYF,TGTGCCAGCACCCGCCCAGGGGGTTTCTACGAGCAGTACTTC
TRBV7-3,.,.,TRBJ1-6,CASSLTPGRDSPLHF,TGTGCCAGCAGCTTAACCCCAGGGCGAGATTCCCCCCTCCACTTT
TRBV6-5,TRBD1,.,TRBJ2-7,CASSYIEGAREQYF,TGTGCCAGCAGTTACATTGAGGGGGCGAGGGAGCAGTACTTC
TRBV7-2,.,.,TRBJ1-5,CASSLAPGKRSNQPQHF,TGTGCCAGCAGCTTAGCGCCGGGGAAGAGGAGCAATCAGCCCCAGCATTTT
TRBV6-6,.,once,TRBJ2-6,CASSSYSGANVLTF,TGTGCCAGCAGTTCCTACTCTGGGGCCAACGTCCTGACTTTC
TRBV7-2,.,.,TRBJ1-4,CASSLRGTNEKLFF,TGTGCCAGCAGCTTAAGGGGAACTAATGAAAAACTGTTTTTT
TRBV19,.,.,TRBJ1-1,CASTSTLNTEAFF,TGTGCCAGTACTAGTACGTTAAACACTGAAGCTTTCTTT